The next 15 T cell receptor beta chains were all read from a single sample in a study of blood T cells in healthy people across ages. PCR was performed a second time for about 7 to 11 cycles using a sample-barcoded 5' primer and a J-beta primer mix. TCRdb re-derived calls from the 5' RACE reads in MiXCR, one entry per CDR3 protein. This repertoire shows around 1.5 million distinct CDR3 sequences, approximately 63% found once; its top ten account for 5.5% to 8%. The sample comprised blood. The receptor set was obtained from a man younger than 35 in good health.

The chain employs TRBV20-1 and TRBJ1-2, with 7 bases that match TRBD1. With V trimmed by 0 bases and J by 7 bases, 8 bases remained unmatched. This CDR3 is built from 14 residues. The germline V gene encodes CDR1 DFQATT and CDR2 SNEGSKA (reference sequence). DNA of the CDR3: TGCAGTGCTAGAGAAAAAGCGACAGGGCTTGGCTACACCTTC. It yields the protein CSAREKATGLGYTF.

The chain links TRBV3-1 to TRBJ1-1, with D possibly being TRBD1 (5 bases). CDR1 LGHDT and CDR2 YNNKEL come from the germline V gene (reference sequence). With 1 base removed from V and 10 bases from J, the gap between germline ends came to 10 bases. CDR3 length: 12 residues. CDR3 protein: CASSQGAGLAFF. Written as DNA, the CDR3 is TGTGCCAGCAGCCAAGGGGCAGGGTTAGCTTTCTTT.

CDR3 DNA sequence: TGTGCCAGCAGCCAAAGCAATTACAATGAGCAGTTCTTC. Translation: CASSQSNYNEQFF. V usage is TRBV7-2 and J usage is TRBJ2-1; D call uncertain. V was cut by 5 bases and J by 4 bases, with 9 bases left in between. The germline V gene has CDR1 SGHTA and CDR2 FQGNSA. The CDR3 sequence is 13 residues long.

The chain is built from TRBV12-3 or TRBV12-4 and TRBJ1-6; TRBD1 aligns across 7 bases. This CDR3 comprises 14 residues. Trimming cost V 4 bases and J 9 bases; bases outside gene matches: 6. CDR3 residues: CASSYRGEGSPLHF. DNA for the CDR3: TGTGCCAGCAGTTACAGGGGCGAAGGTTCACCCCTCCACTTT.

The rearrangement links TRBV11-2 to TRBJ2-7; D uncertain. The V end lost 5 bases, the J end lost 1 base, and 24 bases lay between the germline ends. The CDR3 length is 18 residues. Germline V gives CDR1 SGHAT, CDR2 FQNNGV. For the CDR3, the DNA is TGTGCCAGCAGCCATACGCGGTTTCCGCGTAGAGGTTCCTACGAGCAGTACTTC. This sequence encodes CASSHTRFPRRGSYEQYF.

CDR3 protein: CASSIYRGPPYNEQFF. In DNA form, the CDR3 reads TGTGCCAGCAGTATTTACAGGGGGCCGCCATACAATGAGCAGTTCTTC. The chain couples TRBV27 to TRBJ2-1, with TRBD1 identical over 9 bases. With 5 bases clipped from V and 4 bases from J, the junction kept 9 bases outside the gene matches. The CDR3 runs 16 residues. Germline CDR1 MNHEY, CDR2 SMNVEV (reference sequence).

The V gene is TRBV29-1, the J gene TRBJ2-5; D is perhaps TRBD1 (5 bases). This CDR3 contains 13 residues. In germline, CDR1 is SQVTM, CDR2 ANQGSEA. CDR3 sequence reads: CGPGQGLQETQYF. CDR3 bases: TGCGGCCCCGGCCAGGGCCTCCAAGAGACCCAGTACTTC.

This clonotype was detected a few times. The chain couples TRBV7-9 to TRBJ1-5; 8 bases are a match to TRBD1. This CDR3 spans 18 amino acids. V lost 4 bases to trimming and J lost 3 bases; unmatched junction nucleotides: 14. Germline CDR1 SEHNR, CDR2 FQNEAQ (reference sequence). The CDR3 is CASSSTAVGQGDNQPQHF. CDR3 sequence (DNA): TGTGCCAGCAGCTCGACAGCCGTTGGACAGGGTGACAATCAGCCCCAGCATTTT.

The rearrangement uses TRBV24-1 and TRBJ2-3, with D unclear. V dropped 5 bases and J dropped 1 base, with 6 bases sitting between them. The CDR3 runs to 13 residues. CDR1 KGHDR and CDR2 SFDVKD come from the germline V gene. The CDR3 loop is CATSVGGTDTQYF. CDR3 nucleotides: TGTGCCACCAGTGTTGGGGGCACAGATACGCAGTATTTT.

Comment on this clonotype: The junction shows a germline mismatch at one end, possibly a read error. The genes are TRBV5-1 and TRBJ2-1; tentative D call: TRBD2 (5 bases). From germline, CDR1 is SGHRS and CDR2 YFSETQ. The CDR3 totals 14 residues. The chain's CDR3 is CATRPGSSYNGQFF. CDR3 bases: TGCGCCACCCGGCCGGGGTCGTCCTACAATGGGCAGTTCTTC.

This clonotype was picked up a small number of times. The rearrangement uses TRBV5-4 and TRBJ2-6; D is unclear. Trimming took 4 bases from V and 1 from J, leaving 9 bases between them. Germline V gene sequence: CDR1 SGHNT, CDR2 YYREEE (reference sequence). CDR3 length: 15 residues. The chain's CDR3 is CASSPLNSGANVLTF. DNA of the CDR3: TGTGCCAGCAGCCCCTTGAATTCTGGGGCCAACGTCCTGACTTTC.

The CDR3 DNA follows: TGTGCCAGCAGTTTGAATACTCCTAATGAAAAACTGTTTTTT. It encodes CASSLNTPNEKLFF. The chain has TRBV12-3 or TRBV12-4 and TRBJ1-4; D gene unclear. The CDR3 covers 14 residues. Trimming removed 3 bases from V and 3 bases from J, with 8 bases in between.

The chain employs TRBV7-2 and TRBJ1-2, with D possibly TRBD1 on 5 matching bases. Germline values: CDR1 SGHTA, CDR2 FQGNSA. Trimming pared 1 base from V and 5 bases from J, leaving 17 bases between. This CDR3 has 16 residues. Written as DNA, the CDR3 is TGTGCCAGCAGCTTAGACCTATGGGACGTAAGATATGGCTACACCTTC. Protein product: CASSLDLWDVRYGYTF.

This clonotype was counted between two and nine times. The V call is TRBV27, the J call TRBJ2-5; D unresolved. Germline V gene sequence: CDR1 MNHEY, CDR2 SMNVEV (reference sequence). The V end lost 6 bases, the J end lost 3 bases, and 14 bases lay between the germline ends. CDR3 length equals 14 residues. The CDR3 nucleotides are TGTGCCAGCAGAACGATAGTGGGGAAAGAGACCCAGTACTTC. This codes for CASRTIVGKETQYF.

The chain links TRBV30 to TRBJ2-7; perhaps TRBD2 as D (7 bases). The CDR3 consists of 13 residues. Per germline, CDR1 GTSNPN and CDR2 SVGIG (reference sequence). Trimming cost V 0 bases and J 4 bases, with 10 bases left between them. Here the CDR3 DNA reads TGTGCCTGGAGTGTTGGGGGGGCTTACGAGCAGTACTTC. It is translated as CAWSVGGAYEQYF.